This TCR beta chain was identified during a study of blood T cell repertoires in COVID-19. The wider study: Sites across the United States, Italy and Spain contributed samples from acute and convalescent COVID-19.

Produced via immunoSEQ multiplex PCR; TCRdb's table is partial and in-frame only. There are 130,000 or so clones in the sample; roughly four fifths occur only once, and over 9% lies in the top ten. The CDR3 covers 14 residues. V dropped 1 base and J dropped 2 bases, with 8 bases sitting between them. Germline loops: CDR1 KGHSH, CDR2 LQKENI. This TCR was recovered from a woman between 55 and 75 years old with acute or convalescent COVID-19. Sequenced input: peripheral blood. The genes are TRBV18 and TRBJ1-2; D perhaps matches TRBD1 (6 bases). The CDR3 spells CASSPRQENYGYTF. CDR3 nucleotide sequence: TGTGCCAGCTCACCACGACAGGAAAACTATGGCTACACCTTC.